This record concerns one TCR beta chain sequence. Using the 5' RACE reads, TCRdb records one entry per CDR3 protein without DNA. Here the sample table reports fewer than 350,000 distinct CDR3 sequences. This sample was taken from a study of monozygotic twins with inflammatory bowel disease. Sequencing was carried out using blood. This clonotype originated in a human donor with ulcerative colitis or Crohn's disease, or a healthy co-twin of an affected twin (not recorded which).

CDR3 residues: CASSLDGRGADTQYF. The chain combines TRBV7-2 with TRBJ2-3; TCRdb names TRBD2, which stays unverified in the absence of DNA. The CDR3 has 15 residues. CDR1 and CDR2 (germline): SGHTA, FQGNSA.